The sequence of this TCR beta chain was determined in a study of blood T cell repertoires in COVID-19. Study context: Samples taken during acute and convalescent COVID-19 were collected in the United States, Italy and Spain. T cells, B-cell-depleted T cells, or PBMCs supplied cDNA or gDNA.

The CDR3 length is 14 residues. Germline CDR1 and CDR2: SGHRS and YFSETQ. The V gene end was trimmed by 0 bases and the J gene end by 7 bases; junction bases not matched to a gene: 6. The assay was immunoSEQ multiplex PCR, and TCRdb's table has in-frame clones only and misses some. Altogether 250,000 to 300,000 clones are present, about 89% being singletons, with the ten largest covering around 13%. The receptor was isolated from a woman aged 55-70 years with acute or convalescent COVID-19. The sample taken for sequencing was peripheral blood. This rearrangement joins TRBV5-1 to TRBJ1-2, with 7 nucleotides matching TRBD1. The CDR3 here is CASSLGEGAFGYTF. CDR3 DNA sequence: TGCGCCAGCAGCTTGGGAGAGGGGGCCTTTGGCTACACCTTC. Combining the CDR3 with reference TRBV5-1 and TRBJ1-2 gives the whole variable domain KAGVTQTPRYLIKTRGQQVTLSCSPISGHRSVSWYQQTPGQGLQFLFEYFSETQRNKGNFPGRFSGRQFSNSRSEMNVSTLELGDSALYLCASSLGEGAFGYTFGSGTRLTVV.